This T cell receptor beta chain is drawn from a study of cytomegalovirus exposure and HLA in healthy donors. Using immunoSEQ multiplex PCR, the repertoire was profiled, and TCRdb retains in-frame clones only, with some absent. This sample has hundreds of thousands of clones, with around 86% found just once. CDR1 is WSHSY, CDR2 SAAADI, per germline. V lost 3 bases, J lost 5 bases, and 7 bases stayed unmatched. The CDR3 contains 15 residues. Study-wide results and caveats: Using the classifier, cytomegalovirus status was reportedly diagnosed with high specificity and sensitivity. Many donors shared some public TCRs, even though most TCR sequences were rare.

This clone appeared a few times. Its antigen is not identified. Material: PBMCs. This clonotype was sampled from a woman between 18 and 29 years old in good health and CMV-seropositive. The rearrangement uses TRBV10-2 and TRBJ2-3, with 8 bases that match TRBD2. CDR3 loop: CASSESGSGIDTQYF. In nucleotides, the CDR3 is TGCGCCAGCAGTGAAAGCGGGAGTGGGATAGATACGCAGTATTTT.